The clone carrying this TCR beta chain occurred many times. TCRdb processed the 5' RACE reads anew with MiXCR; each CDR3 protein has one entry. The table includes 62,000 or so distinct CDR3 sequences, approximately 26% detected once. Cells sorted as Tregs were CD4+, CD25+ and CD127-/low. V was clipped by 6 bases and J by 2 bases; unmatched bases: 0. Germline V gives CDR1 MNHNY, CDR2 SVGAGI (reference sequence). This CDR3 contains 13 residues. The clonotype was recovered from a female donor with breast cancer. What was sequenced was tumor-infiltrating Tregs sorted from the breast tumor. The chain carries TRBV6-6 and TRBJ1-5, with TRBD1 matching 8 bases. In DNA, the CDR3 is TGTGCCAGCAGGACAGGGGGCAATCAGCCCCAGCATTTT. Encoded protein: CASRTGGNQPQHF.